Below, 12 T cell receptor beta chains from the same sample are listed, as sequenced in a study of cytomegalovirus exposure and HLA in healthy donors. PCR employed 60 Vbeta and 13 Jbeta primers. Repertoires were generated with immunoSEQ multiplex PCR, while TCRdb's copy carries only in-frame clones and drops some. The table records about 150,000 clones, 65% to 75% of them present only once. Sequences were obtained from PBMCs. The receptors shown here come from a man aged 25-45 years in good health and CMV-seronegative.

The rearrangement joins TRBV6-5 to TRBJ2-2, with a possible D match to TRBD2 (5 bases). This CDR3 region has 11 residues. V was shortened by 7 bases and J by 8 bases, with 8 bases between the two germline ends. Germline V gives CDR1 MNHEY, CDR2 SVGAGI. The CDR3 loop reads CASTEAGELFF. Here the CDR3 DNA reads TGTGCCAGCACGGAGGCTGGGGAGCTGTTTTTT.

V usage is TRBV25-1 and J usage is TRBJ2-1; 8 bases line up with TRBD1. The CDR3 consists of 17 residues. Germline V gene lookup returns CDR1 MGHDK and CDR2 SYGVNS. The junction had 14 bases not matched to a gene; V was cut back by 0 bases and J by 10 bases. The CDR3 coding sequence is TGTGCCAGCAGTGAATACGCGGACAGGGTCCCTTCAGGAGAGCAGTTCTTC. Translation: CASSEYADRVPSGEQFF.

The chain uses TRBV2 and TRBJ1-5; D gene ambiguous. Deletions cut 2 bases from V and 1 base from J, with 6 bases between. CDR1 and CDR2 from the germline V gene are SNHLY and FYNNEI. This CDR3 comprises 14 residues. The CDR3 sequence is CASSERRSNQPQHF. The CDR3 DNA sequence: TGTGCCAGCAGTGAAAGGCGGAGCAATCAGCCCCAGCATTTT.

This chain links TRBV10-3 with TRBJ1-1; D is ambiguous. Germline CDR1 ENHRY, CDR2 SYGVKD. The CDR3 has 11 amino acids. V lost 10 bases, J lost 1 base, and 7 bases lay in between. CDR3 coding DNA: TGTGCCACCGCGGAGAACACTGAAGCTTTCTTT. The encoded protein is CATAENTEAFF.

The rearrangement links TRBV5-6 to TRBJ1-2, with a possible D match to TRBD1 (5 bases). Germline V gene lookup returns CDR1 SGHDT and CDR2 YYEEEE. The V end was cut by 0 bases, the J end by 8 bases, with 11 bases between. This CDR3 has 13 residues. The CDR3 DNA is TGTGCCAGCAGCTTGGGGGGACTGGAGGGCTACACCTTC. It translates to CASSLGGLEGYTF.

The rearrangement joins TRBV28 to TRBJ2-7, with TRBD2 matching over 7 bases. Germline lookup yields CDR1 MDHEN and CDR2 SYDVKM. V gave up 4 bases and J gave up 3 bases; unmatched junction bases: 12. The CDR3 length is 16 residues. The CDR3 is CASSSERPAGVYEQYF. The DNA of the CDR3 is TGTGCCAGCAGTTCCGAAAGGCCCGCGGGGGTCTACGAGCAGTACTTC.

The chain joins TRBV18 to TRBJ2-3; D is unresolved. V lost 0 bases and J 4 bases, leaving 14 bases between the germline ends. This CDR3 has 16 amino acids. The germline V gene has CDR1 KGHSH and CDR2 LQKENI. In DNA, the CDR3 is TGTGCCAGCTCACCACCAAACACCAAGAGCGCAGATACGCAGTATTTT. It yields the protein CASSPPNTKSADTQYF.

The J gene is TRBJ1-3, the V gene TRBV28, with D possibly TRBD1 on 6 matching bases. The CDR3 has 17 residues. From germline, CDR1 is MDHEN and CDR2 SYDVKM. Trimming shortened V by 0 bases and J by 1 base, and 13 bases separated the two germline ends. CDR3 amino acids: CASSLCYRVGSGNTIYF. The DNA of the CDR3 is TGTGCCAGCAGTTTATGCTACAGGGTAGGTTCTGGAAACACCATATATTTT.

With respect to this clone: The junction departs from the called germline gene at one end, perhaps through a read error. The chain combines TRBV29-1 with TRBJ1-2; no definite D call. Germline V gives CDR1 SQVTM, CDR2 ANQGSEA. There are 11 residues in the CDR3. The CDR3 sequence is CSVDDTYGYPF. Written as DNA, the CDR3 is TGCAGCGTTGACGACACCTATGGCTACCCCTTC.

The V and J genes are TRBV19 and TRBJ1-2, with TRBD1 identical over 8 bases. Germline V lookup: CDR1 LNHDA, CDR2 SQIVND (reference sequence). V shed 3 bases, J shed 6 bases, and the junction held 9 bases outside the gene matches. The CDR3 consists of 15 residues. The CDR3 DNA reads TGTGCCAGTAGTATCACGGGACAGGAAGAAGATGGCTACACCTTC. It encodes CASSITGQEEDGYTF.

The rearrangement uses TRBV7-2 and TRBJ1-2; 9 nucleotides line up with TRBD1. Trimming at V came to 5 bases and at J to 4 bases, leaving 14 bases not matched to a gene. The germline V gene encodes CDR1 SGHTA and CDR2 FQGNSA. CDR3 length equals 17 residues. CDR3 DNA sequence: TGTGCCAGCAGCCATAGACCACAGGGGGCGACTATCTATGGCTACACCTTC. Amino acids: CASSHRPQGATIYGYTF.

As regards this clone: Relative to the germline gene, one junction end is altered; a read error may explain this. The V and J genes are TRBV7-7 and TRBJ2-5; TRBD1 is a possible D gene (5 bases). This CDR3 contains 15 residues. CDR1 and CDR2 from the germline V gene are SSHAT and FNYEAQ (reference sequence). The CDR3 DNA is TGTGCTAGCAGCTTAGAAGCAGGGCGGCAAGAGACCCAGTACTTC. It translates to CASSLEAGRQETQYF.